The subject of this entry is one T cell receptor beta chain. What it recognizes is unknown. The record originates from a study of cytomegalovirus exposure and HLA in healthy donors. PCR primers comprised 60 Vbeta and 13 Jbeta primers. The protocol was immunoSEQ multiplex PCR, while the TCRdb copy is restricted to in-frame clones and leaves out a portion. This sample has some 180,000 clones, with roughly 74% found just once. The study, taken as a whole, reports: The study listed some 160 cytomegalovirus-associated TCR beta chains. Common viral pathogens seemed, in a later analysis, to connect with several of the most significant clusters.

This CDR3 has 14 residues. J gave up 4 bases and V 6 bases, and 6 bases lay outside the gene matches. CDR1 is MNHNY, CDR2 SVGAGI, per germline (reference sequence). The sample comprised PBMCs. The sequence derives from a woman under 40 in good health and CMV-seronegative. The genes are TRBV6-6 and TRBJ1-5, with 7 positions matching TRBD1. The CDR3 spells CASSRGTVNQPQHF. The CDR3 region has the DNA TGTGCCAGCAGCCGCGGGACAGTAAATCAGCCCCAGCATTTT.